Included here is one TCR beta chain sequence, with context. Clones were read by immunoSEQ multiplex PCR, and TCRdb kept only the in-frame ones, dropping some. The table lists approximately 2,300,000 clones, just under 95% of them singletons. This sample was included in a study of shared clonotypes between healthy human individuals. J gave up 3 bases and V 2 bases, and 12 bases lay outside the gene matches. Germline lookup yields CDR1 KGHSH and CDR2 LQKENI. CDR3 length: 17 amino acids. The clonotype originates from a man aged 18 to 35 in good health. Some clones in this sample may be carry-over from other donors' samples. Material for sequencing was naive CD4+ T cells from PBMCs. Subset indicated: CD45RA+ positively selected. The chain employs TRBV18 and TRBJ2-7; 8 positions agree with TRBD2. The CDR3 reads CASSPEGAGALYYEQYF. The CDR3 DNA reads TGTGCCAGCTCACCAGAGGGAGCGGGAGCCCTTTACTACGAGCAGTACTTC. Variable domain in full (rest from reference TRBV18 and TRBJ2-7): NAGVMQNPRHLVRRRGQEARLRCSPMKGHSHVYWYRQLPEEGLKFMVYLQKENIIDESGMPKERFSAEFPKEGPSILRIQQVVRGDSAAYFCASSPEGAGALYYEQYFGPGTRLTVT.